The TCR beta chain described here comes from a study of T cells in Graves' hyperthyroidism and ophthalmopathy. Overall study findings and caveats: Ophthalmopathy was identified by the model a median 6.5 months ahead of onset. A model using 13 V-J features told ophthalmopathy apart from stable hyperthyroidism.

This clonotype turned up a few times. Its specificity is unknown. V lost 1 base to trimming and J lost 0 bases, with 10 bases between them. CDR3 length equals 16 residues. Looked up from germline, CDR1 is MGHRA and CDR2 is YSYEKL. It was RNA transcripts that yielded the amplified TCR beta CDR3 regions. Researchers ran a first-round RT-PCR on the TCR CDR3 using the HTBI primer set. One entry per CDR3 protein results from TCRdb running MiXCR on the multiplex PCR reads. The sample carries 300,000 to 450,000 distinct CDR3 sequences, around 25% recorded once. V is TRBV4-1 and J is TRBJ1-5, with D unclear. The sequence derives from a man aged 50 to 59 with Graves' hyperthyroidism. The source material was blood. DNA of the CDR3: TGCGCCAGCAGCCAAGTACCCGGGGATAGCAATCAGCCCCAGCATTTT. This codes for CASSQVPGDSNQPQHF.